The 8 T cell receptor beta chains reported below all come from one sample, sequenced in a study of response to subunit inactivated influenza vaccine. TCRdb fed the RT-PCR reads into MiXCR, producing one record per CDR3 protein. In the table there are more than 550,000 distinct CDR3 sequences, roughly 10% of which are singletons. This material consisted of PBMCs from blood, taken on the day of vaccination. Receptor source: a man aged 50 to 59 who received an inactivated influenza vaccine.

This clonotype was counted only a few times. This chain uses TRBV20-1 with TRBJ2-5, with D maybe TRBD1 (6 bases). This CDR3 has 12 residues. V lost 6 bases and J lost 6, with 14 bases in between. Germline V gene data show CDR1 as DFQATT and CDR2 as SNEGSKA (reference sequence). The CDR3 DNA is TGCAGTGCGAACAGGGATGATCAGACCCAGTACTTC. Translation gives CSANRDDQTQYF.

The rearrangement links TRBV4-3 to TRBJ2-3; 14 positions agree with TRBD2. V lost 1 base and J lost 1; bases outside the gene matches: 7. CDR1 and CDR2 (germline): LGHNA, YSLEER. CDR3 length: 19 amino acids. The CDR3 loop is CASSQVVPGLAGGTDTQYF. CDR3 nucleotides: TGCGCCAGCAGCCAAGTGGTGCCGGGACTAGCGGGGGGCACAGATACGCAGTATTTT.

This clonotype showed up many times. The V call is TRBV7-9, the J call TRBJ2-2; perhaps TRBD1 as D (5 bases). The CDR3 covers 16 residues. V was clipped by 5 bases and J by 4 bases, with 17 bases between them. Germline V lookup: CDR1 SEHNR, CDR2 FQNEAQ (reference sequence). CDR3 coding DNA: TGTGCCAGCAGCAGACAGAGAAGCCTTTCCACCGGGGAGCTGTTTTTT. This encodes CASSRQRSLSTGELFF.

This clonotype was detected only a few times. The CDR3 nucleotides are TGTGCCACCAGCCGTTCGGGGAACAATCAGCCCCAGCATTTT. Its protein product is CATSRSGNNQPQHF. This chain links TRBV24-1 with TRBJ1-5, with D hard to call. CDR3 length equals 14 residues. Between the trimmed V and J ends, which lost 7 bases and 3 bases, there was a span of 12 bases. Germline CDR1 and CDR2: KGHDR and SFDVKD.

This chain links TRBV6-6 with TRBJ2-7, with D unresolved. The CDR3 is 11 amino acids. Between the trimmed V and J ends, which lost 5 bases and 7 bases, there was a span of 9 bases. Germline CDR1 reads MNHNY; CDR2 reads SVGAGI (reference sequence). CDR3 coding DNA: TGTGCCAGCAGTCAGCTGGGGGAGCAGTACTTC. Protein product: CASSQLGEQYF.

The chain joins TRBV7-8 to TRBJ2-7; TRBD1 aligns across 8 bases. Germline assignment: CDR1 SGHVS and CDR2 FQNEAQ. This CDR3 is built from 14 residues. The V gene end was trimmed by 7 bases and the J gene end by 7 bases; junction bases not matched to a gene: 12. The CDR3 region has the DNA TGTGCCAGCACCACCGGACAGGGTTCGTCAGAGCAGTACTTC. Translating gives CASTTGQGSSEQYF.

The table lists this clonotype with a few counts. This chain links TRBV20-1 with TRBJ2-7, with 7 bases that match TRBD2. The V gene's germline CDR1 is DFQATT and CDR2 SNEGSKA (reference sequence). This CDR3 spans 14 amino acids. With V trimmed by 0 bases and J by 5 bases, 7 bases remained unmatched. CDR3 protein: CSARDQTSFHEQYF. The CDR3 DNA reads TGCAGTGCTAGAGACCAGACTAGCTTCCACGAGCAGTACTTC.

At least ten counts were recorded for this clonotype. The gene calls are TRBV19 and TRBJ1-5; D is unresolved. Germline V CDR1 and CDR2: LNHDA, SQIVND (reference sequence). The CDR3 runs 15 residues. With 9 bases removed from V and 6 bases from J, the gap between germline ends came to 21 bases. The CDR3 loop is CASNDRPPTFQPQHF. CDR3 sequence (DNA): TGTGCCAGCAACGATAGGCCCCCGACATTTCAGCCCCAGCATTTT.